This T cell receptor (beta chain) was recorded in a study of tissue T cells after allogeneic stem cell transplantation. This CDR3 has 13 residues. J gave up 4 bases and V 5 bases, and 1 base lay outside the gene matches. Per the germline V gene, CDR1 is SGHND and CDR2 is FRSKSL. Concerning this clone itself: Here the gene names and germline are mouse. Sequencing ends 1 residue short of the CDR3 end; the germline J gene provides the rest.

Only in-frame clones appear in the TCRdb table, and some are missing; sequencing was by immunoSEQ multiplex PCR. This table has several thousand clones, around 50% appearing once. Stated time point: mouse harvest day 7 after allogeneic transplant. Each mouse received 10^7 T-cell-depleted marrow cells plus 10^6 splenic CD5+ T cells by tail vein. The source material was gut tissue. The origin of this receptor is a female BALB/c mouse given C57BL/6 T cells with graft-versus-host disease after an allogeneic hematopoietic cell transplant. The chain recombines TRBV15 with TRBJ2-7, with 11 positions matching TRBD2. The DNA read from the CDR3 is TGTGCCAGCAGTGACTGGGGGGGTTATGAACAGTAC. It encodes CASSDWGGYEQY. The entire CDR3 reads CASSDWGGYEQYF.